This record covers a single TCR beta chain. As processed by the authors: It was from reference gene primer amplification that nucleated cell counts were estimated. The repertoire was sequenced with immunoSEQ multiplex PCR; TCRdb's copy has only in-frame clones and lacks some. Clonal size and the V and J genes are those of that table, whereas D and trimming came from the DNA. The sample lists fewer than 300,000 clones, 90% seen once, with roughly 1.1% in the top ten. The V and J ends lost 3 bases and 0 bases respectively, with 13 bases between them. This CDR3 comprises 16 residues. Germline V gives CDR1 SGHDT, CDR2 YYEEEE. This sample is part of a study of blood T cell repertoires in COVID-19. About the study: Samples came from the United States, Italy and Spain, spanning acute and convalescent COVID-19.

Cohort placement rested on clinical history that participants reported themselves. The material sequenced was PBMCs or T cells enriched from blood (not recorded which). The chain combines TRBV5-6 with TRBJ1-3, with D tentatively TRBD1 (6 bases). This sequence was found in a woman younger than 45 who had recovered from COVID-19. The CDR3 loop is CASSSVGAGSGNTIYF. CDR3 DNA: TGTGCCAGCAGCTCGGTGGGGGCCGGCTCTGGAAACACCATATATTTT. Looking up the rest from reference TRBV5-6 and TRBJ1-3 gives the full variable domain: DAGVTQSPTHLIKTRGQQVTLRCSPKSGHDTVSWYQQALGQGPQFIFQYYEEEERQRGNFPDRFSGHQFPNYSSELNVNALLLGDSALYLCASSSVGAGSGNTIYFGEGSWLTVV.